This entry lists 16 T cell receptor beta chains sequenced from one sample in a study of T cells in tuberculosis. Cells were sorted from thawed PBMC rested overnight and stained with GMM-loaded CD1B tetramer, viability dye and anti-CD3. The lipid loaded on the CD1B tetramers was C32 glucose monomycolate from Rhodococcus equi. TCRdb's copy holds only in-frame clones and misses some; the assay was immunoSEQ multiplex PCR. The profile shows 55,000 to 60,000 clones, roughly 90% of them singletons. The sequencing input was CD1b-GMM tetramer-negative cells sorted from PBMCs. The receptors shown here come from an adult woman with latent tuberculosis.

The rearrangement links TRBV6-1 to TRBJ2-7, with TRBD2 identical over 9 bases. CDR1 is MNHNS and CDR2 is SASEGT in the germline V gene. Unmatched junction bases numbered 4, after V lost 7 bases and J lost 0 bases. The CDR3 runs to 14 residues. The DNA of the CDR3 is TGTGCCAGCACTCTTAGCGGGAGCTCCTACGAGCAGTACTTC. The encoded protein is CASTLSGSSYEQYF.

The chain recombines TRBV7-8 with TRBJ1-5; tentatively, D is TRBD1 (6 bases). CDR3 length: 15 residues. Germline assignment: CDR1 SGHVS and CDR2 FQNEAQ. V lost 7 bases and J lost 4, with 17 bases in between. The CDR3, as DNA: TGTGCCAGCACCAACGGACAGTCATCAAATCAGCCCCAGCATTTT. The encoded protein is CASTNGQSSNQPQHF.

The chain recombines TRBV2 with TRBJ2-3; D not certain. V dropped 6 bases and J dropped 1 base, with 14 bases sitting between them. The CDR3 has 15 residues. Germline lookup yields CDR1 SNHLY and CDR2 FYNNEI. The DNA for the CDR3 is TGTGCCAGCAGCCTGGCCCCACGGGGCACAGATACGCAGTATTTT. This sequence encodes CASSLAPRGTDTQYF.

The chain couples TRBV28 to TRBJ2-2, with 9 bases identical to TRBD2. With V trimmed by 5 bases and J by 4 bases, 5 bases remained unmatched. This CDR3 has 15 residues. Germline V gene lookup returns CDR1 MDHEN and CDR2 SYDVKM. CDR3 DNA sequence: TGTGCCAGCAGTCGCGGGGGGGATGGCACCGGGGAGCTGTTTTTT. Protein sequence: CASSRGGDGTGELFF.

The genes are TRBV11-2 and TRBJ2-7; TRBD1 matches at 7 bases. There are 15 residues in the CDR3. The germline CDR1 and CDR2 sequences are SGHAT and FQNNGV. V dropped 1 base and J dropped 0; count of bases not matched to a gene: 3. DNA for the CDR3: TGTGCCAGCAGCTTAGGGGGACAGCTCTCCTACGAGCAGTACTTC. This sequence encodes CASSLGGQLSYEQYF. The variable domain in full, with the rest retrieved from reference TRBV11-2 and TRBJ2-7, is EAGVAQSPRYKIIEKRQSVAFWCNPISGHATLYWYQQILGQGPKLLIQFQNNGVVDDSQLPKDRFSAERLKGVDSTLKIQPAKLEDSAVYLCASSLGGQLSYEQYFGPGTRLTVT.

This clone has a single count. V gene TRBV2 combines with J gene TRBJ2-5, with D hard to call. The CDR3 consists of 13 residues. Germline V gene lookup returns CDR1 SNHLY and CDR2 FYNNEI. V was cut by 1 base and J by 2 bases, with 5 bases left in between. The CDR3 spells CASSEVVQETQYF. DNA of the CDR3: TGTGCCAGCAGTGAAGTAGTACAAGAGACCCAGTACTTC.

The gene calls are TRBV7-3 and TRBJ2-3; D is possibly TRBD1 (5 bases). The V and J ends lost 5 bases and 0 bases respectively, with 12 bases between them. The germline V gene has CDR1 SGHTA and CDR2 FQGTGA. CDR3 length equals 15 residues. The CDR3 sequence is CASSPQVGSTDTQYF. The CDR3 nucleotides read TGTGCCAGCAGCCCACAGGTGGGGAGCACAGATACGCAGTATTTT.

This clone occurred once. The chain recombines TRBV6-5 with TRBJ1-4; 8 bases agree with TRBD1. CDR1 is MNHEY, CDR2 SVGAGI, per germline. This CDR3 comprises 14 residues. J gave up 8 bases and V 6 bases, and 8 bases lay outside the gene matches. The CDR3 spells CASRTGTGDEKLFF. The CDR3, as DNA: TGTGCCAGCAGAACCGGGACAGGTGACGAAAAACTGTTTTTT.

This clone was seen more than once but under ten times. V gene TRBV10-1 combines with J gene TRBJ2-3; the match to TRBD1 covers 9 bases. This CDR3 is built from 15 residues. Germline CDR1 is WNHNN and CDR2 is SYGVQD (reference sequence). Trimming removed 2 bases from V and 10 bases from J; junction bases left unmatched: 10. The CDR3 region is CASSEGDRVYIAQYF. The DNA for the CDR3 is TGCGCCAGCAGTGAGGGGGACAGGGTATATATAGCGCAGTATTTT.

This clone was detected once. The chain links TRBV28 to TRBJ2-3; no definite D call. Germline CDR1 and CDR2: MDHEN and SYDVKM. Trimming took 6 bases from V and 5 from J, leaving 21 bases between them. This CDR3 comprises 16 residues. DNA of the CDR3: TGTGCCAGCAGCCCGGGTGAGGTATTGGTGGGAGATACGCAGTATTTT. Protein product: CASSPGEVLVGDTQYF.

The rearrangement uses TRBV7-2 and TRBJ2-4; 15 bases are shared with TRBD2. CDR3 length: 19 residues. The ends lost 5 bases at V and 1 base at J; junction bases unmatched: 9. Germline-derived CDR1 and CDR2 are SGHTA and FQGNSA. The CDR3 DNA follows: TGTGCCAGCAGCCAAGGACTAGCGGGGGGGCTTAGCGCCAAAAACATTCAGTACTTC. Translating gives CASSQGLAGGLSAKNIQYF.

This clone was detected once. This rearrangement joins TRBV9 to TRBJ1-5, with D perhaps matching TRBD1 (6 bases). Trimming took 3 bases from V and 6 from J, leaving 10 bases between them. CDR3 size: 13 residues. The germline V gene has CDR1 SGDLS and CDR2 YYNGEE. CDR3 residues: CASSEDSLQPQHF. CDR3 sequence (DNA): TGTGCCAGCAGCGAGGACAGCCTTCAGCCCCAGCATTTT. The complete variable domain, with remaining parts taken from reference TRBV9 and TRBJ1-5, reads DSGVTQTPKHLITATGQRVTLRCSPRSGDLSVYWYQQSLDQGLQFLIQYYNGEERAKGNILERFSAQQFPDLHSELNLSSLELGDSALYFCASSEDSLQPQHFGDGTRLSIL.

The V gene is TRBV2, the J gene TRBJ2-1, with 8 bases fitting TRBD2. The CDR3 covers 18 residues. Germline CDR1 is SNHLY and CDR2 is FYNNEI. The trim removed 4 bases at V and 6 bases at J, leaving 17 bases unmatched. The CDR3 region has the DNA TGTGCCAGCAGTGGGGGGGAAGTCGGCGGGAGGAACGTCAATGAGCAGTTCTTC. It specifies CASSGGEVGGRNVNEQFF.

V gene TRBV15 combines with J gene TRBJ2-5; 7 nucleotides match TRBD1. The last part of the DNA fits TRBJ2-7 better; the J call may be wrong. This CDR3 has 16 amino acids. The germline gives CDR1 LNHNV, CDR2 YYDKDF (reference sequence). CDR3 region: CATSSDLMTGPYEQYF. The CDR3 DNA reads as TGTGCCACCAGCAGCGATTTGATGACAGGGCCCTACGAGCAGTACTTC.

The V and J genes are TRBV30 and TRBJ2-1; possibly TRBD2 for D (6 bases). The germline V gene has CDR1 GTSNPN and CDR2 SVGIG (reference sequence). The V end was cut by 0 bases, the J end by 11 bases, with 11 bases between. The CDR3 has 12 residues. For the CDR3, the DNA is TGTGCCTGGAGTGTAATGGGACTTCAGCAGTTCTTC. Amino acids: CAWSVMGLQQFF.

J is TRBJ1-1 and V is TRBV28, with D unresolved. V lost 5 bases, J lost 1 base, and 17 bases lay in between. The germline V gene encodes CDR1 MDHEN and CDR2 SYDVKM. The CDR3 is 16 residues long. CDR3: CASSPSWGAGNTEAFF. The CDR3 DNA follows: TGTGCCAGCAGTCCATCATGGGGAGCGGGGAACACTGAAGCTTTCTTT.